This TCR beta chain was sequenced in a study of Ad26.COV2.S vaccination and SARS-CoV-2 variants. Study results and caveats: Vaccine recipients posted higher spike-specific TCR breadth than their placebo counterparts.

Repertoires were generated with immunoSEQ multiplex PCR, while TCRdb's copy carries only in-frame clones and drops some. The data show approximately 300,000 clones, around 85% seen once. Treatment specified: 15 to 20 received Ad26.COV2.S at low or high dose, single or two shots; several received placebo; per-sample allocation not given. Day 63 after the first vaccine or placebo injection was the time point for sampling. This clone was recorded only once. Antigen: not known. The CDR3 totals 13 residues. The germline V and J ends were trimmed by 0 bases and 1 base, with 4 bases remaining between them. CDR1 and CDR2 from the germline V gene are SNHLY and FYNNEI.

The J gene is TRBJ2-7, the V gene TRBV2; D is unclear. The TCR was taken from a person aged 18-60 years who received the Ad26.COV2.S COVID-19 vaccine or a placebo. The sample here was peripheral blood, taken in a trial of Ad26.COV2.S vaccine versus placebo. CDR3 nucleotides: TGTGCCAGCAGTGAAGCGCCGTCCTACGAGCAGTACTTC. Translating it yields CASSEAPSYEQYF.